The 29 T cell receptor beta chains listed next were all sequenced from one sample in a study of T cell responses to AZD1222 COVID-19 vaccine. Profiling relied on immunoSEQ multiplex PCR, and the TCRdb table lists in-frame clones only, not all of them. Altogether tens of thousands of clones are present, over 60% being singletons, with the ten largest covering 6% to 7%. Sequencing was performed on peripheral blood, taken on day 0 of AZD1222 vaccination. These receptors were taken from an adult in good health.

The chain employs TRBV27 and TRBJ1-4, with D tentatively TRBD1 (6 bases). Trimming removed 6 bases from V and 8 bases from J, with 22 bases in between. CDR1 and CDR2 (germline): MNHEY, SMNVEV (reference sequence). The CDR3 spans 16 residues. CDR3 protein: CASSHSTGGAREKLFF. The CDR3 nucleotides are TGTGCCAGCAGCCACTCCACGGGGGGGGCAAGGGAAAAACTGTTTTTT.

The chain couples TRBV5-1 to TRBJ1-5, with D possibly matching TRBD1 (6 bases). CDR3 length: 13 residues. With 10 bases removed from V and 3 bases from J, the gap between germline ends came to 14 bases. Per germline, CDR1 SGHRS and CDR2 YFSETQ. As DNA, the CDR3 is TGCGCCTCCAGCTGGGACATCAATCAGCCCCAGCATTTT. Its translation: CASSWDINQPQHF.

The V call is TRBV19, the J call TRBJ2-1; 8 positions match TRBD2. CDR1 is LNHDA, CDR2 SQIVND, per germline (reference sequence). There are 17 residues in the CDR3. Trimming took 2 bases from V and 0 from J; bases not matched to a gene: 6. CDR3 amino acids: CASSIPSGSSSYNEQFF. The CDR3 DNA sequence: TGTGCCAGTAGTATACCTAGCGGGTCCAGCTCCTACAATGAGCAGTTCTTC. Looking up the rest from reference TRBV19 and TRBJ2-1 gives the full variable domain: DGGITQSPKYLFRKEGQNVTLSCEQNLNHDAMYWYRQDPGQGLRLIYYSQIVNDFQKGDIAEGYSVSREKKESFPLTVTSAQKNPTAFYLCASSIPSGSSSYNEQFFGPGTRLTVL.

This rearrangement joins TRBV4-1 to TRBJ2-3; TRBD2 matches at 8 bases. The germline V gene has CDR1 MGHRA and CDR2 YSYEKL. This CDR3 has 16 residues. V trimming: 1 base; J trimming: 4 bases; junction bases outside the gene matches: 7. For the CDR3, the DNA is TGCGCCAGCAGCCAAGGGACCGGGGGGGCGTCAGATACGCAGTATTTT. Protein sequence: CASSQGTGGASDTQYF.

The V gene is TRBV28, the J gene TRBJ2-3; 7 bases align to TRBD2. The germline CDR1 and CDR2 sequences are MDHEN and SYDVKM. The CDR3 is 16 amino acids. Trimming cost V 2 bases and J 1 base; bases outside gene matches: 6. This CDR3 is CASSLIQGGGTDTQYF. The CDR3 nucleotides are TGTGCCAGCAGTTTAATCCAGGGAGGGGGCACAGATACGCAGTATTTT.

CDR3 DNA: TGTGCCAGCAGCCAAGATGCGCCCCATGGCTACACCTTC. It yields the protein CASSQDAPHGYTF. The chain combines TRBV3-1 (or the pseudogene TRBV3-2) with TRBJ1-2; D ambiguous. Germline V lookup: CDR1 LGHDT, CDR2 YNNKEL (reference sequence). V dropped 0 bases and J dropped 6 bases, with 8 bases sitting between them. The CDR3 runs to 13 residues.

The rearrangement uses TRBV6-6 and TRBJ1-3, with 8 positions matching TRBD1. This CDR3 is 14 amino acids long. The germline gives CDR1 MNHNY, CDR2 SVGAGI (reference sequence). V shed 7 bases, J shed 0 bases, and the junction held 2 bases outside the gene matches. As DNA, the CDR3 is TGTGCCAGCATCCAGGGGGCCTCTGGAAACACCATATATTTT. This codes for CASIQGASGNTIYF.

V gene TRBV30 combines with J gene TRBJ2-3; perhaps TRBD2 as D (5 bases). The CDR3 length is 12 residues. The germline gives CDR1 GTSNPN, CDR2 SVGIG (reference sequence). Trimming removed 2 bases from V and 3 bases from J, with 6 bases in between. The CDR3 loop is CAWSLATDTQYF. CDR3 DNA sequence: TGTGCCTGGAGTCTAGCAACAGATACGCAGTATTTT. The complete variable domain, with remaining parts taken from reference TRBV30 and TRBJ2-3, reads SQTIHQWPATLVQPVGSPLSLECTVEGTSNPNLYWYRQAAGRGLQLLFYSVGIGQISSEVPQNLSASRPQDRQFILSSKKLLLSDSGFYLCAWSLATDTQYFGPGTRLTVL.

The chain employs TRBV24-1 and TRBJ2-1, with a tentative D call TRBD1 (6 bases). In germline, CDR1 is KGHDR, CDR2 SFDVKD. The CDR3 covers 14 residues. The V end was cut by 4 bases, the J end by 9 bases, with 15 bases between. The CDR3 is CATSDPFRGGEQFF. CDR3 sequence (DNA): TGTGCCACCAGTGACCCCTTCAGGGGCGGTGAGCAGTTCTTC.

CDR3 sequence reads: CASGLGGAYGYTF. The CDR3 nucleotides are TGTGCTAGTGGTTTGGGGGGGGCCTATGGCTACACCTTC. The gene calls are TRBV12-5 and TRBJ1-2, with D tentatively TRBD1 (6 bases). Germline V lookup: CDR1 LGHNT, CDR2 FRNRAP. The germline V and J ends were trimmed by 1 base and 4 bases, with 7 bases remaining between them. This CDR3 contains 13 residues. Combining the CDR3 with reference TRBV12-5 and TRBJ1-2 gives the whole variable domain DARVTQTPRHKVTEMGQEVTMRCQPILGHNTVFWYRQTMMQGLELLAYFRNRAPLDDSGMPKDRFSAEMPDATLATLKIQPSEPRDSAVYFCASGLGGAYGYTFGSGTRLTVV.

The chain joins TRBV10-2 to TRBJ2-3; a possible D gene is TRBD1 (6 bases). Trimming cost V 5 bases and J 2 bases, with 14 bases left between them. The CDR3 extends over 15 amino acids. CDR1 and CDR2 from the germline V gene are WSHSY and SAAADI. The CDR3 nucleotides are TGCGCCAGCAGTTCCTGGGACACTTACACAGATACGCAGTATTTT. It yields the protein CASSSWDTYTDTQYF.

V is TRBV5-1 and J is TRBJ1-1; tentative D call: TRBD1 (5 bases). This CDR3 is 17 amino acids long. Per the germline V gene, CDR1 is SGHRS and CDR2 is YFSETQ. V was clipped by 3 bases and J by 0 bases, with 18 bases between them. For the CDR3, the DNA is TGCGCCAGCAGCTCAAACCCCAGGGAACCAATGAACACTGAAGCTTTCTTT. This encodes CASSSNPREPMNTEAFF.

The CDR3: CASSEIQSYNEQFF. DNA of the CDR3: TGTGCCAGCAGTGAAATCCAAAGCTACAATGAGCAGTTCTTC. The rearrangement uses TRBV2 and TRBJ2-1; D gene uncertain. Germline CDR1 is SNHLY and CDR2 is FYNNEI. This CDR3 is 14 amino acids long. The V end lost 2 bases, the J end lost 3 bases, and 8 bases lay between the germline ends.

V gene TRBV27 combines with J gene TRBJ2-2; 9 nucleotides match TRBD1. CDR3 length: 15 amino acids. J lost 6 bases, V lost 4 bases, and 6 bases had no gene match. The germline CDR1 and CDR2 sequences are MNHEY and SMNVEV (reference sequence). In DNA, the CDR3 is TGTGCCAGCAGTTCGGGGACAGGGCACCCCGGGGAGCTGTTTTTT. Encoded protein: CASSSGTGHPGELFF.

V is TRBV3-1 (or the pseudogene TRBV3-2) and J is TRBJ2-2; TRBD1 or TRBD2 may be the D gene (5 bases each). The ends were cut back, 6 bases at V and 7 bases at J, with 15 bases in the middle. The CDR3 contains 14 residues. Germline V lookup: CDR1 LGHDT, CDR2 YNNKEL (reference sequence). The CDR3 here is CASSLLGTDGELFF. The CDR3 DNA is TGTGCCAGCAGTCTCTTAGGGACCGACGGGGAGCTGTTTTTT.

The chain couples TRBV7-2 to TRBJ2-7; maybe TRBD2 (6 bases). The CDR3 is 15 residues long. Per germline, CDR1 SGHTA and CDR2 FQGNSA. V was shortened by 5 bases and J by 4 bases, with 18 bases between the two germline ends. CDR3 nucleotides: TGTGCCAGCAGCCGTACGGGACTGCTGGAGTACGAGCAGTACTTC. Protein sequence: CASSRTGLLEYEQYF.

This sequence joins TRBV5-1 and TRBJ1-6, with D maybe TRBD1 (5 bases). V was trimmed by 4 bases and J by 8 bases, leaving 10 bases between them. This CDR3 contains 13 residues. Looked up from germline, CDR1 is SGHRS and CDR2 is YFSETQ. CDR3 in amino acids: CASSPAGDSPLHF. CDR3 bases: TGCGCCAGCAGCCCAGCGGGGGATTCACCCCTCCACTTT.

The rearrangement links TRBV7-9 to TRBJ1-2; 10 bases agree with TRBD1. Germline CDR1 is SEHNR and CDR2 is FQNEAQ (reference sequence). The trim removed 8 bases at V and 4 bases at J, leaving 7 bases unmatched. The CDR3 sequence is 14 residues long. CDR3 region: CASGGQGVGYGYTF. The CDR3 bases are TGTGCCAGCGGAGGACAGGGGGTCGGCTATGGCTACACCTTC.

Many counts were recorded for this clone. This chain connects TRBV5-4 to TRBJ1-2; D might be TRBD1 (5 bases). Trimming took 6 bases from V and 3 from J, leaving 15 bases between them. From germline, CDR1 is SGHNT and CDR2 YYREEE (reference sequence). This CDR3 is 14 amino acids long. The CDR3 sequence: CASTTWGPYYGYTF. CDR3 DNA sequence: TGTGCCAGCACTACTTGGGGACCATACTATGGCTACACCTTC. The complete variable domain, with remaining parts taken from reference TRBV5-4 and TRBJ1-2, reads ETGVTQSPTHLIKTRGQQVTLRCSSQSGHNTVSWYQQALGQGPQFIFQYYREEENGRGNFPPRFSGLQFPNYSSELNVNALELDDSALYLCASTTWGPYYGYTFGSGTRLTVV.

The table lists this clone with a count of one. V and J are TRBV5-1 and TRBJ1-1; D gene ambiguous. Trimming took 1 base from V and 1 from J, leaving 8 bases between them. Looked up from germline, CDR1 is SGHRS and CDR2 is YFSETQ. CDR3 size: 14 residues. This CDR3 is CASSLFNENTEAFF. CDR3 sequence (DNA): TGCGCCAGCAGCTTGTTCAATGAGAACACTGAAGCTTTCTTT.

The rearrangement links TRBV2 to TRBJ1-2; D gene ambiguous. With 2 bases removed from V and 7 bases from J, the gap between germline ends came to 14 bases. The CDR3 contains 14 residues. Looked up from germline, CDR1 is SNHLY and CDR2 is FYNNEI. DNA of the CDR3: TGTGCCAGCAGTGAAAGTACGCCTGGCCGTGGCTACACCTTC. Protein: CASSESTPGRGYTF.

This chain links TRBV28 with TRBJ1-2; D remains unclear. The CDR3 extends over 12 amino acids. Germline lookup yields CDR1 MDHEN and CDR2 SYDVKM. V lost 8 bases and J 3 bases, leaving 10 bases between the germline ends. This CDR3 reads CASGQVYYGYTF. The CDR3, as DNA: TGTGCCAGCGGTCAGGTTTACTATGGCTACACCTTC.

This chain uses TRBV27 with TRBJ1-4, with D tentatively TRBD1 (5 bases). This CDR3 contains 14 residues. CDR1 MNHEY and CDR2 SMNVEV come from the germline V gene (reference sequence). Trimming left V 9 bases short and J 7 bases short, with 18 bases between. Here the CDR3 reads CARSEGFGGEKLFF. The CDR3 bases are TGTGCCAGAAGTGAAGGGTTTGGGGGTGAAAAACTGTTTTTT.

The CDR3 spells CASSVRGGNTGELFF. The CDR3, as DNA: TGTGCCAGCAGTGTCCGGGGGGGGAACACCGGGGAGCTGTTTTTT. This rearrangement joins TRBV6-4 to TRBJ2-2, with 8 nucleotides matching TRBD2. Germline CDR1 reads MRHNA; CDR2 reads SNTAGT. This CDR3 is 15 amino acids long. V shed 4 bases, J shed 1 base, and the junction held 2 bases outside the gene matches.

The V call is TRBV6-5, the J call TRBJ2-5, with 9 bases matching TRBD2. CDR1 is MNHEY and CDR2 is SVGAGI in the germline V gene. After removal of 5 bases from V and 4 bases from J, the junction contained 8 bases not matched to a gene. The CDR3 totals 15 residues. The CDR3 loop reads CASSLPAGGGETQYF. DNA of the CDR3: TGTGCCAGCAGTCTCCCAGCGGGGGGCGGAGAGACCCAGTACTTC.

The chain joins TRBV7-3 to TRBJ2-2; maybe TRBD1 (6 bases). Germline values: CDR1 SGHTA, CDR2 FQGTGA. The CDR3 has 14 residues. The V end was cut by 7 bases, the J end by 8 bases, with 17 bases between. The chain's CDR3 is CASTPGAVLGELFF. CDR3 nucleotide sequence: TGTGCCAGCACCCCAGGGGCAGTCCTAGGGGAGCTGTTTTTT.

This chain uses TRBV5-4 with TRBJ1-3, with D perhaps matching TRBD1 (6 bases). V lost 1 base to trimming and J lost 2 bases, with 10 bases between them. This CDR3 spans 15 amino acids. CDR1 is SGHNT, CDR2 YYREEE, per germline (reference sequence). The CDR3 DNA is TGTGCCAGCAGCTTGCGCCAGGGGACTGGAAACACCATATATTTT. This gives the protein CASSLRQGTGNTIYF.

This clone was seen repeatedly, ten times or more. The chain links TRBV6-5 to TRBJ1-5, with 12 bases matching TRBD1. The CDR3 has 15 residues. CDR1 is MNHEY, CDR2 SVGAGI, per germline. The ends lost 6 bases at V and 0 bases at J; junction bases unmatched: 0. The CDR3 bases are TGTGCCAGCAGGGGACAGGGGGCTAGCAATCAGCCCCAGCATTTT. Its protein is CASRGQGASNQPQHF.

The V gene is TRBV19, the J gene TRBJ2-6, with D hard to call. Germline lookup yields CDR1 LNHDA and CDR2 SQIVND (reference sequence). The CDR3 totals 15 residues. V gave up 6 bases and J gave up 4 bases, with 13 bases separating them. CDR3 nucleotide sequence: TGTGCCAGTAGCCCTCAGTCTCCCGGGGCCAACGTCCTGACTTTC. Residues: CASSPQSPGANVLTF.